This T cell receptor beta chain was documented in a study of tumor-infiltrating lymphocytes in oesophageal squamous cell carcinoma. This CDR3 contains 13 residues. TCRdb reanalysed the PCR reads using MiXCR and keeps one entry per CDR3 protein. The sample yields around 16,000 distinct CDR3 sequences, 44% seen once. The clonotype was recovered from a female donor with esophageal squamous cell carcinoma. The sample taken for sequencing was blood. V gene TRBV7-1 combines with J gene TRBJ2-3, with D hard to call. The J call may not be correct, given that the DNA end is closer to TRBJ1-1. TRBV7-1 has ORF status, its function being uncertain. The CDR3 DNA reads TGTGCCAGCTTGCAGGACCCGAACACTGAAGCTTTCTTT. Its protein is CASLQDPNTEAFF.